The entry below gives a single T cell receptor (beta chain) sequence along with its context. The V gene's germline CDR1 is LNHNV and CDR2 YYDKDF (reference sequence). V trimming: 0 bases; J trimming: 7 bases; junction bases outside the gene matches: 2. CDR3 size: 15 residues. One Seattle source followed patients from active infection through their disease course. Per the study methods: Counts of nucleated cells, estimated from reference gene primer amplification, were obtained. Clones were sequenced by immunoSEQ multiplex PCR, and TCRdb holds only the in-frame ones, with some missing. The DNA gave D and trimming, while V, J and clone size come from that table. There are 200,000 to 300,000 clones in the sample; around nine tenths occur only once, and 0.83% lies in the top ten. This entry belongs to a study of blood T cell repertoires in COVID-19. Study overall: Sites in the United States, Italy and Spain provided acute and convalescent COVID-19 samples. T cells, B-cell-depleted T cells, or PBMCs provided the cDNA or gDNA that served as material.

This sequence originates from a man aged 25-45 years with COVID-19, enrolled during active disease. Sequenced material: peripheral blood. The chain has TRBV15 and TRBJ1-4; 10 nucleotides match TRBD1. In nucleotides, the CDR3 is TGTGCCACCAGCAGAGAGACAGGGGGCGGTGAAAAACTGTTTTTT. Translating it yields CATSRETGGGEKLFF.